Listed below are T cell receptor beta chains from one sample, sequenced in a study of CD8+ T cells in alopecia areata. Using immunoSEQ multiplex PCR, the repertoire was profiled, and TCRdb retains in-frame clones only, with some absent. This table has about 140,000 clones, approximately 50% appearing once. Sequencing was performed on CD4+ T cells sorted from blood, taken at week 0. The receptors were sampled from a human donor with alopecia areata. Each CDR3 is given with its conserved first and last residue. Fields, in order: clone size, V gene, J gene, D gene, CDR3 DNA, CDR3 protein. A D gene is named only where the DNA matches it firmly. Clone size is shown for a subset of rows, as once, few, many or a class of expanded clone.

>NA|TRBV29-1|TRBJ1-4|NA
TGCAGCGTTGATGTGGGACGTAATGAAAAACTGTTTTTT
CSVDVGRNEKLFF
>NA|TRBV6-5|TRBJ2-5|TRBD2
TGTGCCAGCAGTCTAAGCGGGAGGGAAGAGACCCAGTACTTC
CASSLSGREETQYF
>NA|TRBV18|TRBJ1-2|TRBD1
TGTGCCAGCTCACCTAACCAGGGGGAGTACAATGGCTACACCTTC
CASSPNQGEYNGYTF
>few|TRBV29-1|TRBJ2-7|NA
TGCAGCGCCACGGGGCGCCAAGGGTCCTACGAGCAGTACTTC
CSATGRQGSYEQYF
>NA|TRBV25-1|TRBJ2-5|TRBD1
TGTGCCAGCAGTGAAGTACAGGGGGCGTCGGGTTTGGAGACCCAGTACTTC
CASSEVQGASGLETQYF
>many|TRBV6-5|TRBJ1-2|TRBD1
TGTGCCAGCAGTCGTAGACAGGGGAGCTACACCTTC
CASSRRQGSYTF
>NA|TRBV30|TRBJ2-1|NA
TGTGCCTGGAGTGTACAGGGGACGCAGGGACTTCTTGAGCAGTTCTTC
CAWSVQGTQGLLEQFF
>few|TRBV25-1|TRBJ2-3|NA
TGTGCCAGCAGTGTCAGCACAGATACGCAGTATTTT
CASSVSTDTQYF
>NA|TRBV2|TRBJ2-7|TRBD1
TGTGCCAGCAGGCTCACGACAGGGTTTTCCGAGCAGTACTTC
CASRLTTGFSEQYF
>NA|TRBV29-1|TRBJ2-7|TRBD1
TGCAGCGTTGAATTTGGGGCAGGGGGATCCTACGAGCAGTACTTC
CSVEFGAGGSYEQYF
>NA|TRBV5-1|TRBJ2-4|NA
TGCGCCAGCAGCTTACAGGGAAACATTCAGTACTTC
CASSLQGNIQYF
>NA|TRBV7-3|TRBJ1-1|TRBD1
TGTGCCAGCAGCCAATCGGACAGGGGGCAGTTCACTGAAGCTTTCTTT
CASSQSDRGQFTEAFF
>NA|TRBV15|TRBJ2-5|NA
TGTGCCACCAGTCCTGGGCTTCAAGAGACCCAGTACTTC
CATSPGLQETQYF
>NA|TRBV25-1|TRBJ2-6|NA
TGTGCCAGCAGTGGAGACTCTGGGGCCAACGTCCTGACTTTC
CASSGDSGANVLTF
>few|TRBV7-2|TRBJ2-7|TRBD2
TGTGCCAGCAGTCCGGGACTAGCGACGGCCGAGCAGTACTTC
CASSPGLATAEQYF
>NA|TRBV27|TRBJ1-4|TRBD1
TGTGCCAGCAGGCCGACAGGGATCGGGGAAAAACTGTTTTTT
CASRPTGIGEKLFF
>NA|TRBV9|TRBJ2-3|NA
TGTGCCAGCAGCGTAGGGACAGAGGATACGCAGTATTTT
CASSVGTEDTQYF
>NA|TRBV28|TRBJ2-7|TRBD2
TGTGCCAGCAGCCTTAGCGGGAGCCACGAGCAGTACTTC
CASSLSGSHEQYF
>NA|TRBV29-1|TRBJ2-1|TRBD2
TGCAGCGGTCCAACTAGCGGGAGGGCCAATGAGCAGTTCTTC
CSGPTSGRANEQFF
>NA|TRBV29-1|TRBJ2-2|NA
TGCAGCGTTGTGTCCGGGTCCACCGGGGAGCTGTTTTTT
CSVVSGSTGELFF
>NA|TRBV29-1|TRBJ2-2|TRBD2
TGCAGCGGTAGCGGGCAACCGAACACCGGGGAGCTGTTTTTT
CSGSGQPNTGELFF
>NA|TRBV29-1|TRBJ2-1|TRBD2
TGCAGCGTGGGGGGACTAGCGGGTCTCAATGAGCAGTTCTTC
CSVGGLAGLNEQFF
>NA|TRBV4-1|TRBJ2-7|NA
TGCGCCAGCAGCCGGACCTGGGGTCCTAGCTCCTACGAGCAGTACTTC
CASSRTWGPSSYEQYF
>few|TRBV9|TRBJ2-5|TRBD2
TGTGCCAGCAGCGTTAGCGGGAGTATAGAGACCCAGTACTTC
CASSVSGSIETQYF
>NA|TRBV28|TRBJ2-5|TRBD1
TGTGCCAGCAGGGAAGGGGGCTGGGAGACCCAGTACTTC
CASREGGWETQYF
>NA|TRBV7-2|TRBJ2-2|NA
TGTGCCAGCAGCTCGCCTGCGGCCGGGGAGCTGTTTTTT
CASSSPAAGELFF
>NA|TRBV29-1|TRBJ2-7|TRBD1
TGCAGCGGGGGACAGACTCTTTACGAGCAGTACTTC
CSGGQTLYEQYF
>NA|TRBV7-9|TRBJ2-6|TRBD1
TGTGCCAGCAGCGGGACAGCTACCTCTGGGGCCAACGTCCTGACTTTC
CASSGTATSGANVLTF
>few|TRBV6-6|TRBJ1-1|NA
TGTGCCAGCAGCCTCGTCCCGTACTCTTTCTTT
CASSLVPYSFF
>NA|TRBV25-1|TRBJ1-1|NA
TGTGCCAGCAGTGATGGGGTTGGTGAAGCTTTCTTT
CASSDGVGEAFF
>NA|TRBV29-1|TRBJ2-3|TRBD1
TGCAGCGTGATTGGACAGGGGGTTATGACAGATACGCAGTATTTT
CSVIGQGVMTDTQYF
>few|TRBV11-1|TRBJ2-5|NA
TGTGCCAGCAGCAGGGACCTACTACAAGAGACCCAGTACTTC
CASSRDLLQETQYF